This TCR beta chain was retrieved from a study of cytomegalovirus exposure and HLA in healthy donors. A word on this clone: Antigen specificity is unknown.

Trimming stripped 3 bases from V and 4 bases from J, with 18 bases between. CDR3 size: 16 residues. Germline-derived CDR1 and CDR2 are KGHSH and LQKENI. The PCR ran on 60 Vbeta and 13 Jbeta primers. Here immunoSEQ multiplex PCR was the method, and the copy in TCRdb shows in-frame clones only, minus some. In the table there are 80,000 to 95,000 clones, under 80% of which are singletons. Study outcomes and limitations: In a later analysis, HLA-associated TCR beta chains were more clonally expanded than equally common others. One cluster of highly shared sequence variants probably arose as a sequencing artifact. Generally TCR sequences proved uncommon, though certain public TCRs appeared in numerous donors.

Participants comprised healthy donors of bone marrow. The V and J genes are TRBV18 and TRBJ1-1, with D maybe TRBD1 (6 bases). Material: PBMCs. The clonotype originates from a woman in her 30s in good health and CMV-seronegative. CDR3 coding DNA: TGTGCCAGCTCACCGTCGTCGCAGGGGCTGGGCACTGAAGCTTTCTTT. Protein sequence: CASSPSSQGLGTEAFF.